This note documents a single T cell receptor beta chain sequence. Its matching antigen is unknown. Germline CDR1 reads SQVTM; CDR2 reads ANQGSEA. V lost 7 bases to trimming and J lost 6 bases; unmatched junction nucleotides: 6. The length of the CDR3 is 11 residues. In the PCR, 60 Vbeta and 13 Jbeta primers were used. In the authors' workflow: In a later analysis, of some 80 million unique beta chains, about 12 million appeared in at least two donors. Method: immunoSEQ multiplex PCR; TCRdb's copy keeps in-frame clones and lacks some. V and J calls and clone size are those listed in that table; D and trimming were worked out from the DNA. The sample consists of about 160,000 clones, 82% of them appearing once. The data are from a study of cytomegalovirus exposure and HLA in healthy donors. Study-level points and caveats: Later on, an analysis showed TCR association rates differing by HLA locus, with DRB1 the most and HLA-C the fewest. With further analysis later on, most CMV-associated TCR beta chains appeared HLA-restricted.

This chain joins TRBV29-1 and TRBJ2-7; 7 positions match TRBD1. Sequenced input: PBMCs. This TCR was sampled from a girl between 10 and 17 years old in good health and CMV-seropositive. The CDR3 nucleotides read TGCAGCGCAACGACAGGGATCGAGCAGTACTTC. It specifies CSATTGIEQYF.